This T cell receptor (beta chain) was profiled in a study of monozygotic twins with inflammatory bowel disease. Findings and caveats of the study: The existence of one strong signal or clonotype linked to IBD lacked support. Diversity of TCRbeta measured by inverse Simpson was lower in IBD patients than in healthy co-twins. Differences in immunosuppressive treatment may have been a source of added variability in patient repertoires.

There are 14 residues in the CDR3. Using the 5' RACE reads, TCRdb records one entry per CDR3 protein without DNA. Its table lists some 160,000 distinct CDR3 sequences. Of note for this clonotype: Its antigen is undetermined.

The chain has TRBV12-3 or TRBV12-4 and TRBJ2-7; TCRdb calls TRBD1, which cannot be checked without DNA. The receptor's source is a human donor with ulcerative colitis or Crohn's disease, or a healthy co-twin of an affected twin (not recorded which). Sequencing input: blood. CDR3 sequence reads: CASRRTGGSYEQYF.